Listed here are 27 T cell receptor beta chains from one sample, sequenced in a study of identifying expanded T cells in peripheral blood. Sequenced by immunoSEQ multiplex PCR; TCRdb stores in-frame clones only, minus some. The profile covers about 100,000 clones, with around 90% appearing a single time and just over 5.5% taken by the ten largest. Sequenced: blood. The receptors here all came from a person aged 18-69 years in good health.

The count of this clone is one. The J gene is TRBJ2-3, the V gene TRBV18; D call uncertain. The ends were cut back, 3 bases at V and 3 bases at J, with 4 bases in the middle. Germline-derived CDR1 and CDR2 are KGHSH and LQKENI. This CDR3 region has 12 residues. This CDR3 reads CASSPGTDTQYF. Here the CDR3 DNA reads TGTGCCAGCTCACCGGGAACAGATACGCAGTATTTT.

This clone appeared once. The CDR3 DNA is TGCGCCAGCAGCCCTACCTCGGGAGACTATGGCTACACCTTC. As protein: CASSPTSGDYGYTF. The chain has TRBV5-1 and TRBJ1-2; D uncertain. Per germline, CDR1 SGHRS and CDR2 YFSETQ. This CDR3 has 14 residues. Trimming stripped 4 bases from V and 3 bases from J, with 13 bases between. Together with reference TRBV5-1 and TRBJ1-2, the CDR3 gives the full variable domain: KAGVTQTPRYLIKTRGQQVTLSCSPISGHRSVSWYQQTPGQGLQFLFEYFSETQRNKGNFPGRFSGRQFSNSRSEMNVSTLELGDSALYLCASSPTSGDYGYTFGSGTRLTVV.

This chain joins TRBV6-1 and TRBJ2-3; 10 bases are a match to TRBD2. Germline V gene sequence: CDR1 MNHNS, CDR2 SASEGT. This CDR3 has 18 residues. J was trimmed by 0 bases and V by 3 bases; bases with no gene match: 9. The CDR3 sequence: CASSDEGAGGFSTDTQYF. CDR3 in DNA: TGTGCCAGCAGTGATGAAGGAGCGGGGGGGTTTAGCACAGATACGCAGTATTTT.

The chain has TRBV5-4 and TRBJ1-2; 12 nucleotides line up with TRBD1. This CDR3 is built from 16 residues. The V and J ends lost 3 bases and 3 bases, in that order; junction bases with no gene match: 6. CDR1 is SGHNT, CDR2 YYREEE, per germline (reference sequence). CDR3 DNA sequence: TGTGCCAGCAGCTCCGGGACAGGGGGCCTTGACTATGGCTACACCTTC. Translated, it gives CASSSGTGGLDYGYTF.

The chain uses TRBV30 and TRBJ2-6; D assignment may be TRBD1 or TRBD2 (5 bases each). CDR1 and CDR2 from the germline V gene are GTSNPN and SVGIG (reference sequence). V shed 0 bases and J shed 2 bases, with 17 bases lying between them. This CDR3 is 18 amino acids long. CDR3 sequence (DNA): TGTGCCTGGAGTGTACAGAGGGGTACTATGGCTGGGGCCAACGTCCTGACTTTC. This gives the protein CAWSVQRGTMAGANVLTF.

The chain couples TRBV7-3 to TRBJ2-2, with D unclear. V was pared by 0 bases and J by 2 bases, with 10 bases between. The CDR3 runs to 16 residues. Looked up from germline, CDR1 is SGHTA and CDR2 is FQGTGA. For the CDR3, the DNA is TGTGCCAGCAGCTTAACGTTGCCAGCCAACACCGGGGAGCTGTTTTTT. This sequence encodes CASSLTLPANTGELFF.

This clone was detected only once. This chain links TRBV6-8 with TRBJ2-7, with 7 bases aligning to TRBD2. J was trimmed by 2 bases and V by 1 base; bases with no gene match: 8. CDR3 size: 16 residues. CDR1 and CDR2 (germline): MNHGY, SAAAGT. CDR3 nucleotide sequence: TGTGCCAGCAGTTACTGGGGGGGTTGGGGACCCTACGAGCAGTACTTC. Translating gives CASSYWGGWGPYEQYF.

The rearrangement joins TRBV19 to TRBJ1-1, with 7 bases aligning to TRBD1. Germline values: CDR1 LNHDA, CDR2 SQIVND (reference sequence). The V segment lost 5 bases and the J segment 3 bases; nucleotides outside the gene matches: 9. This CDR3 is built from 15 residues. Here the CDR3 DNA reads TGTGCCAGTAGTGAAGGGGACAGTAGTTACACTGAAGCTTTCTTT. It translates to CASSEGDSSYTEAFF.

The chain has TRBV11-3 and TRBJ2-1; the D gene is possibly TRBD1 (5 bases). Germline V gene sequence: CDR1 SGHNT, CDR2 YENEEA. CDR3 length equals 15 residues. Deletions cut 0 bases from V and 2 bases from J, with 8 bases between. The CDR3 loop is CASSLEGDTYNEQFF. The CDR3 DNA follows: TGTGCCAGCAGCTTAGAAGGGGATACCTACAATGAGCAGTTCTTC.

The chain uses TRBV29-1 and TRBJ2-2, with D possibly matching TRBD1 (6 bases). V lost 7 bases to trimming and J lost 4 bases, with 7 bases between them. The germline V gene encodes CDR1 SQVTM and CDR2 ANQGSEA. The CDR3 runs 11 residues. The CDR3 region is CSAGATGELFF. DNA for the CDR3: TGCAGCGCAGGGGCCACCGGGGAGCTGTTTTTT.

The chain has TRBV6-1 and TRBJ1-4, with a possible D match to TRBD1 (5 bases). The CDR3 contains 17 residues. Germline values: CDR1 MNHNS, CDR2 SASEGT. Trimming pared 4 bases from V and 14 bases from J, leaving 29 bases between. CDR3 loop: CASSVVLTGHLPQDLFF. The CDR3 nucleotides are TGTGCCAGCAGTGTGGTGCTTACGGGGCATCTCCCGCAGGACCTGTTTTTT.

This clone has just one count. The rearrangement links TRBV5-6 to TRBJ1-1; D unclear. There are 17 residues in the CDR3. Trimming removed 4 bases at V and 1 base at J, with 20 bases between. From germline, CDR1 is SGHDT and CDR2 YYEEEE. The CDR3 nucleotides are TGTGCCAGCAGCCTAACAGCCATCATTGATTGGAACACTGAAGCTTTCTTT. It specifies CASSLTAIIDWNTEAFF.

The rearrangement links TRBV11-3 to TRBJ2-3; 8 bases are shared with TRBD2. Per the germline V gene, CDR1 is SGHNT and CDR2 is YENEEA. The V gene end was trimmed by 10 bases and the J gene end by 8 bases; junction bases not matched to a gene: 17. The CDR3 totals 15 residues. The CDR3 DNA reads TGTGCCATCCGATATTCAGCGGGAGCGGGCGGTACGCAGTATTTT. It codes for CAIRYSAGAGGTQYF.

The chain couples TRBV5-1 to TRBJ1-1; TRBD1 matches at 7 bases. Germline trimming cut 4 bases from V and 3 bases from J; bases unmatched to any gene: 9. CDR1 is SGHRS, CDR2 YFSETQ, per germline. The CDR3 loop spans 15 amino acids. The CDR3 nucleotides read TGCGCCAGCAGCGCCAGACAGGGAGGGGACACTGAAGCTTTCTTT. It specifies CASSARQGGDTEAFF. The full variable domain, completed using reference TRBV5-1 and TRBJ1-1, is KAGVTQTPRYLIKTRGQQVTLSCSPISGHRSVSWYQQTPGQGLQFLFEYFSETQRNKGNFPGRFSGRQFSNSRSEMNVSTLELGDSALYLCASSARQGGDTEAFFGQGTRLTVV.

The J gene is TRBJ2-3, the V gene TRBV30; 11 bases are a match to TRBD1. Germline assignment: CDR1 GTSNPN and CDR2 SVGIG (reference sequence). The CDR3 is 13 amino acids. The junction had 1 base not matched to a gene; V was cut back by 5 bases and J by 3 bases. The CDR3 region is CAWGQGATDTQYF. In nucleotides, the CDR3 is TGTGCCTGGGGACAGGGGGCAACAGATACGCAGTATTTT.

V is TRBV4-2 and J is TRBJ1-2; D call uncertain. This CDR3 comprises 15 residues. Germline V lookup: CDR1 LGHNA, CDR2 YNFKEQ. V was pared by 2 bases and J by 4 bases, with 14 bases between. CDR3 bases: TGTGCCAGCAGCCAATCTTCGGGCAGGACCTATGGCTACACCTTC. Translated: CASSQSSGRTYGYTF.

This clone was seen once. This rearrangement joins TRBV19 to TRBJ2-1, with 9 bases lining up with TRBD1. Germline trimming cut 5 bases from V and 4 bases from J; bases unmatched to any gene: 15. The CDR3 has 18 amino acids. Germline values: CDR1 LNHDA, CDR2 SQIVND (reference sequence). The CDR3 DNA reads TGTGCCAGTAGTTTCAGCACGGGACAGGGAGTAGGATACAATGAGCAGTTCTTC. As protein: CASSFSTGQGVGYNEQFF.

The chain links TRBV5-4 to TRBJ1-4, with no clear D. CDR1 and CDR2 (germline): SGHNT, YYREEE (reference sequence). The CDR3 covers 15 residues. The V and J ends lost 4 bases and 4 bases respectively, with 14 bases between them. The CDR3 reads CASSGGGSDNEKLFF. The CDR3 DNA reads as TGTGCCAGCAGCGGAGGCGGGTCAGATAATGAAAAACTGTTTTTT.

The chain couples TRBV29-1 to TRBJ2-2; unclear D gene. CDR1 SQVTM and CDR2 ANQGSEA come from the germline V gene. Trimming pared 5 bases from V and 1 base from J, leaving 14 bases between. The CDR3 extends over 15 amino acids. The CDR3 protein is CSVSWFGKNTGELFF. Here the CDR3 DNA reads TGCAGCGTTTCGTGGTTTGGGAAGAACACCGGGGAGCTGTTTTTT.

The chain couples TRBV10-2 to TRBJ2-7, with D unclear. This CDR3 comprises 13 residues. The germline V gene encodes CDR1 WSHSY and CDR2 SAAADI. Trimming left V 8 bases short and J 2 bases short, with 13 bases between. The CDR3 sequence: CASGAFLAYEQYF. CDR3 DNA sequence: TGCGCCAGCGGAGCATTTCTAGCCTACGAGCAGTACTTC.

The chain employs TRBV2 and TRBJ1-3; D not certain. The CDR3 contains 14 residues. V shed 5 bases and J shed 0 bases, with 8 bases lying between them. Looked up from germline, CDR1 is SNHLY and CDR2 is FYNNEI. The CDR3 DNA reads TGTGCCAGCAGTAGGTTCAACTCTGGAAACACCATATATTTT. Its protein product is CASSRFNSGNTIYF.

This sequence joins TRBV19 and TRBJ1-6, with D maybe TRBD1 (5 bases). V shed 4 bases and J shed 10 bases, with 14 bases lying between them. This CDR3 has 14 amino acids. The germline CDR1 and CDR2 sequences are LNHDA and SQIVND (reference sequence). In DNA, the CDR3 is TGTGCCAGTAGTACCGGCAGGGACGGATCACCCCTCCACTTT. Its protein product is CASSTGRDGSPLHF.

This chain joins TRBV11-3 and TRBJ2-1, with 12 bases matching TRBD2. The CDR3 is made up of 17 amino acids. Trimming took 4 bases from V and 4 from J; bases not matched to a gene: 8. Germline lookup yields CDR1 SGHNT and CDR2 YENEEA. The CDR3 DNA sequence: TGTGCCAGCAGCTCACCTAGCGGGAGGGCGGGTTACAATGAGCAGTTCTTC. Residues: CASSSPSGRAGYNEQFF.

This chain uses TRBV7-8 with TRBJ2-7; 8 positions match TRBD2. V trimming: 3 bases; J trimming: 1 base; junction bases outside the gene matches: 2. The CDR3 totals 14 residues. Germline-derived CDR1 and CDR2 are SGHVS and FQNEAQ. CDR3 sequence reads: CASSFGRGSYEQYF. The CDR3 DNA reads as TGTGCCAGCAGCTTCGGGAGGGGATCCTACGAGCAGTACTTC.

CDR3 sequence: CASSMGQGAMLGYGYTF. CDR3 DNA: TGTGCCAGCAGCATGGGACAGGGGGCGATGTTAGGCTATGGCTACACCTTC. The V gene is TRBV5-4, the J gene TRBJ1-2; 12 nucleotides match TRBD1. V was pared by 4 bases and J by 4 bases, with 11 bases of the junction left unmatched. This CDR3 region has 17 residues. Germline loops: CDR1 SGHNT, CDR2 YYREEE (reference sequence). The complete variable domain, with remaining parts taken from reference TRBV5-4 and TRBJ1-2, reads ETGVTQSPTHLIKTRGQQVTLRCSSQSGHNTVSWYQQALGQGPQFIFQYYREEENGRGNFPPRFSGLQFPNYSSELNVNALELDDSALYLCASSMGQGAMLGYGYTFGSGTRLTVV.

This chain joins TRBV18 and TRBJ1-3; D is ambiguous. Germline V gives CDR1 KGHSH, CDR2 LQKENI. Trimming took 5 bases from V and 0 from J, leaving 14 bases between them. The CDR3 spans 16 residues. CDR3 sequence reads: CASSSSGATSGNTIYF. The CDR3 DNA is TGTGCCAGCTCATCGTCTGGAGCCACCTCTGGAAACACCATATATTTT.

The chain carries TRBV2 and TRBJ1-4; perhaps TRBD1 as D (5 bases). Germline loops: CDR1 SNHLY, CDR2 FYNNEI. V dropped 11 bases and J dropped 0 bases, with 13 bases sitting between them. The length of the CDR3 is 14 residues. This CDR3 is CAGKTAATNEKLFF. For the CDR3, the DNA is TGTGCCGGCAAGACAGCCGCAACTAATGAAAAACTGTTTTTT.